This TCR beta chain is from a study of CD8+ T cells in alopecia areata. Study context: Tofacitinib administration to treated patients was oral, at 5 to 10 mg twice daily.

The germline V gene encodes CDR1 SQVTM and CDR2 ANQGSEA. V lost 5 bases, J lost 13 bases, and 12 bases stayed unmatched. CDR3 length equals 13 residues. To note about this clone: As yet, its antigen is unknown.

Treatment denoted: oral pan-JAK inhibitor, 5-10 mg twice daily. Following extraction, RNA underwent reverse transcription to cDNA, which served as the sequencing template. Sequencing was performed with immunoSEQ multiplex PCR; in TCRdb, only in-frame clones are kept and a portion is missing. The sample has 150,000 to 250,000 clones, roughly 60% seen once. Broader study findings: Amid tofacitinib therapy, many expanded lesional clones stayed present in scalp and blood.

The sequence came from a human donor with alopecia areata. J is TRBJ1-4 and V is TRBV29-1; 8 bases match TRBD1. Specimen: CD4+ T cells sorted from blood, collected at week 24, from a patient treated with tofacitinib. CDR3 loop: CSVSQGGYDRLFF. In nucleotides, the CDR3 is TGCAGCGTTTCACAGGGGGGTTACGATAGACTGTTTTTT.